This TCR beta chain was obtained from a study of blood T cell repertoires in COVID-19. For the study at large: Whether acute or convalescent, the COVID-19 samples came from the United States, Italy and Spain.

Participant age was about 18 to 100 years, and participants resided in 24 US areas. Participants had their cohort set by participant-reported clinical history. In the authors' methods: Amplification of reference gene primers was used by the study to estimate nucleated cell counts. TCRdb keeps only in-frame clones here, not all; method: immunoSEQ multiplex PCR. That table gives V, J and clone size, and the DNA gave D and trimming. Of some 150,000 clones listed, 65% to 85% are singletons. Germline CDR1 MNHEY, CDR2 SVGAGI. The J segment lost 6 bases and the V segment lost 6 bases, leaving 9 bases of the junction unmatched. CDR3 size: 14 residues.

This chain joins TRBV6-5 and TRBJ1-2, with 8 bases lining up with TRBD1. Material for sequencing was PBMCs or T cells enriched from blood (not recorded which). This clonotype was sampled from a woman between 50 and 59 years old who had been exposed to COVID-19. In nucleotides, the CDR3 is TGTGCCAGCAGCCCCCGGACAGGGTGGAATGGCTACACCTTC. Residues: CASSPRTGWNGYTF.